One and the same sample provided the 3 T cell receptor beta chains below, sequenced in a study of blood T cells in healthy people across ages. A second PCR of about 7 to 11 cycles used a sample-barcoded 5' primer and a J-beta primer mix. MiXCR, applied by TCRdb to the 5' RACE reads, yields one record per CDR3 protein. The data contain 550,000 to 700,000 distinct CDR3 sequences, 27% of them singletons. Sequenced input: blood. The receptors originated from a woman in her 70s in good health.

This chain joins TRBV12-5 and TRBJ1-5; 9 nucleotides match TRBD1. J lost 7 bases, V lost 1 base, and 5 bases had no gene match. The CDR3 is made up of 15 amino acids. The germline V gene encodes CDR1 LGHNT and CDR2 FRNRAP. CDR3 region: CASGLAGQGWQPQHF. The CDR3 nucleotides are TGTGCTAGTGGTTTGGCGGGACAGGGCTGGCAGCCCCAGCATTTT.

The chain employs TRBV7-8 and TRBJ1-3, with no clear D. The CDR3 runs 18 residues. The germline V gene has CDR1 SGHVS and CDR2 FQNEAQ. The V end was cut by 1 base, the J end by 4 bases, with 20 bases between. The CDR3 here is CASSLEHPIPGGGNTIYF. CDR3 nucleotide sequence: TGTGCCAGCAGCTTAGAACACCCCATTCCGGGAGGAGGAAACACCATATATTTT.

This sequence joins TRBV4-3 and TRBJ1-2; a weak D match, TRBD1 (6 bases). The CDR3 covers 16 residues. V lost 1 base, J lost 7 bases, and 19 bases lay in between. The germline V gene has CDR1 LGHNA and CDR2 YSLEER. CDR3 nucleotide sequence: TGCGCCAGCAGCCAAGGAGCGGCGTCAGGGGAGCGTGGCTACACCTTC. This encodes CASSQGAASGERGYTF.